One and the same sample provided the 5 T cell receptor beta chains below, sequenced in a study of OX40 agonist ivuxolimab in advanced cancers. Libraries were constructed by the immunoSEQ multiplex PCR assay. TCRdb limited this immuneACCESS table to in-frame rearrangements with V and J called. A share of clones is missing; checked studies link under half to unresolved V genes, and the rest is unexplained. Across this sample there are fewer than 80,000 clones, with 84% seen only once. Clones ranked in the top ten supply 7.5% to 10% of the sample. Sequencing was performed on CD4+ or CD8+ T cells sorted from blood, taken in a trial of the OX40 agonist ivuxolimab. The receptors come from an adult with an advanced solid tumor such as melanoma, head and neck, liver or kidney cancer.

The chain combines TRBV28 with TRBJ2-7, with D possibly matching TRBD2 (6 bases). There are 13 residues in the CDR3. V was trimmed by 11 bases and J by 2 bases, leaving 16 bases between them. The germline V gene encodes CDR1 MDHEN and CDR2 SYDVKM. The CDR3 is CASRTGVPYEQYF. In DNA, the CDR3 is TGTGCCTCTCGGACGGGGGTCCCCTACGAGCAGTACTTC.

The gene calls are TRBV10-3 and TRBJ1-1; 7 positions match TRBD1. The CDR3 totals 15 residues. The J segment lost 6 bases and the V segment lost 3 bases, leaving 10 bases of the junction unmatched. Germline V gene sequence: CDR1 ENHRY, CDR2 SYGVKD. For the CDR3, the DNA is TGTGCCATCAGTGAAATGCAGGGGGGTGGCTCTGAAGCTTTCTTT. As protein: CAISEMQGGGSEAFF.

The chain couples TRBV19 to TRBJ1-2, with D possibly TRBD1 on 5 matching bases. Germline CDR1 reads LNHDA; CDR2 reads SQIVND (reference sequence). The CDR3 length is 16 residues. V was clipped by 9 bases and J by 0 bases, with 20 bases between them. CDR3 sequence reads: CASSWQTRVANYGYTF. Here the CDR3 DNA reads TGTGCCAGCAGCTGGCAAACCAGGGTAGCTAACTATGGCTACACCTTC.

This clone was found a few times. This rearrangement joins TRBV7-2 to TRBJ2-1; D call uncertain. This CDR3 has 15 residues. In germline, CDR1 is SGHTA, CDR2 FQGNSA. The germline V and J ends were trimmed by 3 bases and 5 bases, with 14 bases remaining between them. The CDR3 sequence is CASSFAGVRNNEQFF. CDR3 nucleotide sequence: TGTGCCAGCAGCTTCGCAGGAGTTAGAAACAATGAGCAGTTCTTC.

This chain uses TRBV7-2 with TRBJ2-3, with 7 bases fitting TRBD1. This CDR3 region has 14 residues. Germline V gene lookup returns CDR1 SGHTA and CDR2 FQGNSA. The ends lost 5 bases at V and 1 base at J; junction bases unmatched: 3. DNA for the CDR3: TGTGCCAGCAGCGCGACAGGGCGCACAGATACGCAGTATTTT. This sequence encodes CASSATGRTDTQYF.